This passage covers 24 T cell receptor beta chains from one sample sequenced in a study of preoperative IRX-2 immunotherapy in early breast cancer. Stated treatment: preoperative locoregional IRX-2 cytokine immunotherapy. Here immunoSEQ multiplex PCR was the method, and the copy in TCRdb shows in-frame clones only, minus some. The sample includes 30,000 to 35,000 clones, more than 90% of them seen just once. The specimen was collected from a patient treated with IRX-2 immunotherapy. The source of these receptors is a human donor with breast cancer.

V and J are TRBV4-1 and TRBJ2-5, with a possible D match to TRBD2 (5 bases). V dropped 3 bases and J dropped 5 bases, with 19 bases sitting between them. Germline V CDR1 and CDR2: MGHRA, YSYEKL. CDR3 length: 16 residues. CDR3 sequence: CASSHIVEDPRETQYF. The CDR3 region has the DNA TGCGCCAGCAGCCATATAGTGGAGGACCCTAGGGAGACCCAGTACTTC.

Judged by abundance, this clone is large (0.1 to 1%). This chain connects TRBV5-1 to TRBJ1-5; tentatively, D is TRBD1 (6 bases). V shed 0 bases and J shed 5 bases, with 9 bases lying between them. The germline CDR1 and CDR2 sequences are SGHRS and YFSETQ. This CDR3 is built from 14 residues. CDR3 in DNA: TGCGCCAGCAGCTTGGCCCCAGGGGATCAGCCCCAGCATTTT. It translates to CASSLAPGDQPQHF.

The V call is TRBV25-1, the J call TRBJ2-5, with a weak D call TRBD2 (7 bases). CDR3 length: 15 amino acids. V was shortened by 1 base and J by 4 bases, with 13 bases between the two germline ends. Germline V lookup: CDR1 MGHDK, CDR2 SYGVNS. Here the CDR3 DNA reads TGTGCCAGCAGTGAATTCGGCGGGGGCGGAGAGACCCAGTACTTC. This gives the protein CASSEFGGGGETQYF.

The chain employs TRBV18 and TRBJ1-2; 8 nucleotides align to TRBD1. Losses at the gene ends were 8 bases for V and 0 bases for J; bases not matched to a gene: 8. The CDR3 has 15 residues. Germline CDR1 is KGHSH and CDR2 is LQKENI. As DNA, the CDR3 is TGTGCCAGCCGCACCACAGGGGGTACTAACTATGGCTACACCTTC. Residues: CASRTTGGTNYGYTF.

The chain recombines TRBV5-1 with TRBJ1-6; D perhaps matches TRBD1 (5 bases). Germline loops: CDR1 SGHRS, CDR2 YFSETQ. This CDR3 is built from 15 residues. Trimming removed 4 bases at V and 4 bases at J, with 12 bases between. CDR3 nucleotides: TGCGCCAGCAGCCTTCCGGGACCGTATAATTCACCCCTCCACTTT. Residues: CASSLPGPYNSPLHF.

The CDR3 reads CASSPLAGVFNEQFF. Written as DNA, the CDR3 is TGTGCCAGCAGCCCTCTAGCGGGAGTTTTCAATGAGCAGTTCTTC. The chain combines TRBV7-2 with TRBJ2-1, with 10 bases fitting TRBD2. Germline CDR1 reads SGHTA; CDR2 reads FQGNSA. The V gene end was trimmed by 5 bases and the J gene end by 6 bases; junction bases not matched to a gene: 7. The CDR3 loop spans 15 amino acids.

The chain's CDR3 is CASSLLSNGYTF. CDR3 sequence (DNA): TGTGCCAGCAGTCTCCTTAGCAATGGCTACACCTTC. The rearrangement joins TRBV28 to TRBJ1-2, with D hard to call. Germline CDR1 reads MDHEN; CDR2 reads SYDVKM. V was trimmed by 5 bases and J by 6 bases, leaving 10 bases between them. The CDR3 covers 12 residues.

V usage is TRBV30 and J usage is TRBJ2-7, with D perhaps matching TRBD2 (7 bases). Germline V gene data show CDR1 as GTSNPN and CDR2 as SVGIG (reference sequence). Trimming pared 3 bases from V and 3 bases from J, leaving 15 bases between. This CDR3 region has 14 residues. CDR3 bases: TGTGCCTGGAGGGGGGCGGGAGCCAACTACGAGCAGTACTTC. Translated: CAWRGAGANYEQYF.

The chain uses TRBV18 and TRBJ2-7; no clear D. V lost 6 bases and J 3 bases, leaving 6 bases between the germline ends. This CDR3 has 11 amino acids. The V gene's germline CDR1 is KGHSH and CDR2 LQKENI. CDR3 DNA: TGTGCCAGCTCCCCCGACTACGAGCAGTACTTC. The encoded protein is CASSPDYEQYF.

The J gene is TRBJ1-2, the V gene TRBV2; 7 nucleotides line up with TRBD1. V lost 7 bases, J lost 0 bases, and 2 bases stayed unmatched. The CDR3 is made up of 13 amino acids. Germline-derived CDR1 and CDR2 are SNHLY and FYNNEI. The CDR3 region has the DNA TGTGCCAGCATCGACAGGGCTAACTATGGCTACACCTTC. It translates to CASIDRANYGYTF.

This clone has only one observation. The chain recombines TRBV9 with TRBJ2-1; either TRBD1 or TRBD2 may supply D (5 bases each). Deletions cut 3 bases from V and 8 bases from J, with 18 bases between. Germline V gives CDR1 SGDLS, CDR2 YYNGEE. The CDR3 totals 15 residues. The DNA for the CDR3 is TGTGCCAGCAGCGCACAGAGGGGACGTGTCTATGAGCAGTTCTTC. It encodes CASSAQRGRVYEQFF.

V usage is TRBV7-3 and J usage is TRBJ2-5, with D tentatively TRBD2 (5 bases). Trimming removed 1 base from V and 4 bases from J, with 13 bases in between. The CDR3 sequence is 15 residues long. Germline-derived CDR1 and CDR2 are SGHTA and FQGTGA. CDR3 DNA sequence: TGTGCCAGCAGCTTAAGGCCGGGGTGGGGAGAGACCCAGTACTTC. Its translation is CASSLRPGWGETQYF.

The rearrangement joins TRBV4-1 to TRBJ1-2, with D possibly TRBD1 on 5 matching bases. V lost 1 base and J 0 bases, leaving 9 bases between the germline ends. The CDR3 contains 15 residues. Germline CDR1 reads MGHRA; CDR2 reads YSYEKL. CDR3 DNA sequence: TGCGCCAGCAGCCAAGGACGACAGTCTAACTATGGCTACACCTTC. It codes for CASSQGRQSNYGYTF.

The chain combines TRBV28 with TRBJ2-7, with TRBD2 matching over 8 bases. CDR1 and CDR2 (germline): MDHEN, SYDVKM. V lost 5 bases and J lost 6; bases outside the gene matches: 3. This CDR3 region has 12 residues. The CDR3 spells CASSGTRFEQYF. The DNA of the CDR3 is TGTGCCAGCAGTGGGACTAGATTCGAGCAGTACTTC.

This sequence joins TRBV27 and TRBJ1-5; 7 bases fit TRBD1. The germline gives CDR1 MNHEY, CDR2 SMNVEV (reference sequence). The CDR3 covers 17 residues. J lost 4 bases, V lost 3 bases, and 12 bases had no gene match. This CDR3 is CASSFSQLPGGNQPQHF. For the CDR3, the DNA is TGTGCCAGCAGTTTTTCCCAATTACCAGGGGGAAATCAGCCCCAGCATTTT.

The chain carries TRBV5-1 and TRBJ2-7, with 7 positions matching TRBD1. The CDR3 is made up of 14 amino acids. The V gene's germline CDR1 is SGHRS and CDR2 YFSETQ. Trimming removed 2 bases from V and 5 bases from J; junction bases left unmatched: 7. The CDR3, as DNA: TGCGCCAGCAGCTTTGCAGGGGGTTCTAACGAGCAGTACTTC. The encoded protein is CASSFAGGSNEQYF.

This chain uses TRBV4-1 with TRBJ2-1, with D maybe TRBD2 (5 bases). Trimming took 8 bases from V and 0 from J, leaving 17 bases between them. This CDR3 region has 16 residues. From germline, CDR1 is MGHRA and CDR2 YSYEKL. CDR3 sequence (DNA): TGCGCCAGCCGAGCGGTTCTTTTAAGCTCCTACAATGAGCAGTTCTTC. Translating it yields CASRAVLLSSYNEQFF.

A single count supports this clone. V usage is TRBV27 and J usage is TRBJ1-4; D remains ambiguous. The germline gives CDR1 MNHEY, CDR2 SMNVEV (reference sequence). This CDR3 is built from 14 residues. Trimming left V 5 bases short and J 0 bases short, with 7 bases between. CDR3 sequence reads: CASSKQTTNEKLFF. The DNA for the CDR3 is TGTGCCAGCAGTAAACAGACAACTAATGAAAAACTGTTTTTT.

In this sample, this clone turned up a few times. This chain links TRBV10-1 with TRBJ2-1; TRBD1 or TRBD2 may be the D gene (6 bases each). The germline CDR1 and CDR2 sequences are WNHNN and SYGVQD (reference sequence). This CDR3 region has 15 residues. V was clipped by 0 bases and J by 12 bases, with 18 bases between them. The CDR3 coding sequence is TGCGCCAGCAGTGAGTCGAACCGGGCGGAGGGGGTGCAGTTCTTC. Its protein product is CASSESNRAEGVQFF.

Details on this clone: Mismatch with germline at one junction end may stem from a read error. This chain links TRBV7-7 with TRBJ2-3; 8 positions match TRBD2. Germline V gene sequence: CDR1 SSHAT, CDR2 FNYEAQ (reference sequence). The CDR3 extends over 14 amino acids. CDR3 amino acids: CASSLGEREFTQYF. Written as DNA, the CDR3 is TGTGCTAGCAGCTTAGGGGAGCGGGAGTTTACGCAGTATTTT.

This rearrangement joins TRBV5-1 to TRBJ2-1; D call uncertain. The CDR3 extends over 14 amino acids. V was cut by 9 bases and J by 4 bases, with 17 bases left in between. Germline V gene sequence: CDR1 SGHRS, CDR2 YFSETQ. CDR3 sequence (DNA): TGCGCCACCCAGAGCACGCCCGGTTACAATGAGCAGTTCTTC. It yields the protein CATQSTPGYNEQFF.

The chain recombines TRBV11-2 with TRBJ2-5, with 9 bases lining up with TRBD1. In germline, CDR1 is SGHAT, CDR2 FQNNGV. The length of the CDR3 is 15 residues. V shed 1 base, J shed 6 bases, and the junction held 6 bases outside the gene matches. Here the CDR3 reads CASSLATGGIKTQYF. The DNA of the CDR3 is TGTGCCAGCAGCTTAGCCACAGGGGGCATAAAGACCCAGTACTTC.

The rearrangement links TRBV7-2 to TRBJ2-7; D uncertain. Germline lookup yields CDR1 SGHTA and CDR2 FQGNSA. The CDR3 extends over 12 amino acids. V was shortened by 0 bases and J by 4 bases, with 4 bases between the two germline ends. The DNA of the CDR3 is TGTGCCAGCAGCTTAGCGCCTTACGAGCAGTACTTC. It translates to CASSLAPYEQYF.

The rearrangement uses TRBV6-5 and TRBJ2-5, with TRBD2 matching over 9 bases. The CDR3 runs to 15 residues. V lost 2 bases and J lost 5; bases outside the gene matches: 6. CDR1 is MNHEY and CDR2 is SVGAGI in the germline V gene. This CDR3 is CASSYLGLARETQYF. In DNA, the CDR3 is TGTGCCAGCAGTTACCTGGGACTAGCAAGGGAGACCCAGTACTTC.